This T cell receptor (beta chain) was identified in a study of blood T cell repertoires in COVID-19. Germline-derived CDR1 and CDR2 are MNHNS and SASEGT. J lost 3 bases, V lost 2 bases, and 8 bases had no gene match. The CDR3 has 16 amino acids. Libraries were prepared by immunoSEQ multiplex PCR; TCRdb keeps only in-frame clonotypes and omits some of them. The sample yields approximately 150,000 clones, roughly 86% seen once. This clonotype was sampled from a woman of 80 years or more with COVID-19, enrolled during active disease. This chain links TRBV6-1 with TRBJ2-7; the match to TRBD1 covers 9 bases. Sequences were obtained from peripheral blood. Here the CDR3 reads CASSEWGTGLGYEQYF. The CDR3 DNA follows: TGTGCCAGCAGTGAATGGGGGACAGGGTTAGGCTACGAGCAGTACTTC.